Included here is one TCR beta chain sequence, with context. Its antigen is currently unknown. Germline and junction disagree at one end, which may indicate a read error. Measured with immunoSEQ multiplex PCR; TCRdb has only the in-frame clones, and not every one. Of roughly 8,000 clones listed, around 90% were seen once; the top ten hold 4.5% to 5.5%. The source of the sample is a study of T cells in localized non-small cell lung cancer. Study-wide results and limits: Paired adjacent lung recovered a median approximately 57 of the top 100 tumor clones. The study found T cell clonality highest in uninvolved adjacent lung, above tumor. Greater blood T cell density accompanied longer overall survival.

CDR1 is SGHDT, CDR2 YYEEEE, per germline. There are 14 residues in the CDR3. The J gene is TRBJ1-2, the V gene TRBV5-6, with TRBD1 matching over 7 bases. The sequence derives from a male donor aged 60 or over with stage II lung adenocarcinoma. The sequencing used peripheral blood mononuclear cells, collected before any cancer treatment. Here the CDR3 DNA reads TGTACCAGCAGCTTGGCGGACAGGTCTTATGGCTACACCTTC. It encodes CTSSLADRSYGYTF.